This paragraph covers one TCR beta chain sequence. Its antigen is not identified. These data are taken from a study of cytomegalovirus exposure and HLA in healthy donors. Primers: 60 Vbeta forward and 13 Jbeta reverse. Libraries were prepared by immunoSEQ multiplex PCR; TCRdb keeps only in-frame clonotypes and omits some of them. The sample comprises 170,000 or so clones, 84% of which are singletons, and 4.8% rests with the top ten. Study results and limitations: Roughly uniform depth of sequencing across donors was assumed in presence/absence analyses.

Trimming removed 2 bases from V and 5 bases from J, with 15 bases in between. The CDR3 runs to 15 residues. Per germline, CDR1 MNHEY and CDR2 SVGAGI. The sequence was collected from a girl between 10 and 17 years old in good health and CMV-seropositive. The chain employs TRBV6-5 and TRBJ1-1; no clear D. The sequencing sample was made of PBMCs. The CDR3: CASSYLWGSGTEAFF. CDR3 bases: TGTGCCAGCAGTTACCTGTGGGGTTCGGGGACTGAAGCTTTCTTT.